The rows below give T cell receptor beta chains drawn from one sample of a study of Tregs in tolerant kidney transplant recipients. Sequenced by immunoSEQ multiplex PCR; TCRdb stores in-frame clones only, minus some. The profile covers some 110,000 clones, with about 90% appearing a single time and roughly 0.63% taken by the ten largest. The specimen sequenced was CD4+ T cells from blood. These receptors were collected from a human donor in good health. CDR3s include the opening cysteine and the closing phenylalanine or tryptophan. The order of the fields is D gene, J gene, V gene, clone size, CDR3 DNA, CDR3 protein. A D gene is named only where the DNA matches it firmly. Size is omitted from some rows. Given values are once, few, many or a class for expanded clones.

D gene: .
J gene: TRBJ2-3
V gene: TRBV10-1
clone size: .
CDR3 DNA: TGCGCCAGCAGTGAGTCGACGGCCACCACAGATACGCAGTATTTT
CDR3 protein: CASSESTATTDTQYF

D gene: .
J gene: TRBJ1-1
V gene: TRBV29-1
clone size: .
CDR3 DNA: TGCAGCGTTACCGGGGCCGGCGCTGAAGCTTTCTTT
CDR3 protein: CSVTGAGAEAFF

D gene: .
J gene: TRBJ1-1
V gene: TRBV29-1
clone size: .
CDR3 DNA: TGCAGCGTTGGTATTAGCGGGAACACTGAAGCTTTCTTT
CDR3 protein: CSVGISGNTEAFF

D gene: .
J gene: TRBJ1-4
V gene: TRBV15
clone size: .
CDR3 DNA: TGTGCCACCAGCAGAGAGGTTGAGGAAAAACTGTTTTTT
CDR3 protein: CATSREVEEKLFF

D gene: TRBD2
J gene: TRBJ2-4
V gene: TRBV5-4
clone size: .
CDR3 DNA: TGTGCCAGCAGCTCCTGGACTAGTCGAAACATTCAGTACTTC
CDR3 protein: CASSSWTSRNIQYF

D gene: .
J gene: TRBJ1-1
V gene: TRBV7-2
clone size: .
CDR3 DNA: TGTGCCAGCAGCTGGTCCCCAGGGAGAGCGAACACTGAAGCTTTCTTT
CDR3 protein: CASSWSPGRANTEAFF

D gene: TRBD1
J gene: TRBJ1-4
V gene: TRBV19
clone size: .
CDR3 DNA: TGTGCCAGTAGCTCACAGGGGGCGATAGAAAAACTGTTTTTT
CDR3 protein: CASSSQGAIEKLFF

D gene: TRBD2
J gene: TRBJ2-1
V gene: TRBV7-2
clone size: once
CDR3 DNA: TGTGCCAGCAGCTTAAGTCTAGCGGGGGACAATGAGCAGTTCTTC
CDR3 protein: CASSLSLAGDNEQFF

D gene: .
J gene: TRBJ2-4
V gene: TRBV10-3
clone size: .
CDR3 DNA: TGTGCCATCAGTGAAGGAGGAAACATTCAGTACTTC
CDR3 protein: CAISEGGNIQYF

D gene: .
J gene: TRBJ2-1
V gene: TRBV6-5
clone size: .
CDR3 DNA: TGTGCCAGCAGTTCGGACACGGACAGTTACAATGAGCAGTTCTTC
CDR3 protein: CASSSDTDSYNEQFF

D gene: TRBD1
J gene: TRBJ2-3
V gene: TRBV4-1
clone size: .
CDR3 DNA: TGCGCCAGCAGCGACAGGGGGCCCGTTCCAGATACGCAGTATTTT
CDR3 protein: CASSDRGPVPDTQYF

D gene: .
J gene: TRBJ1-1
V gene: TRBV6-6
clone size: .
CDR3 DNA: TGTGCCAGCACCCCAGGGGCAAGAGGGAACACTGAAGCTTTCTTT
CDR3 protein: CASTPGARGNTEAFF

D gene: TRBD1
J gene: TRBJ1-2
V gene: TRBV20-1
clone size: .
CDR3 DNA: TGCAGTGCCCCGACAGGGCCTTTCTTC
CDR3 protein: CSAPTGPFF

D gene: TRBD2
J gene: TRBJ2-3
V gene: TRBV11-2
clone size: .
CDR3 DNA: TGTGCCAGCAGCGCGATAGCGGGGACAGATACGCAGTATTTT
CDR3 protein: CASSAIAGTDTQYF

D gene: .
J gene: TRBJ2-6
V gene: TRBV7-8
clone size: .
CDR3 DNA: TGTGCCAGCAGCTTAGGACAGGCAAGATCTGGGGCCAACGTCCTGACTTTC
CDR3 protein: CASSLGQARSGANVLTF

D gene: .
J gene: TRBJ1-2
V gene: TRBV6-5
clone size: .
CDR3 DNA: TGTGCCAGCAGTCCCGCTGGGACTCCTAACTATGGCTACACCTTC
CDR3 protein: CASSPAGTPNYGYTF

D gene: TRBD2
J gene: TRBJ2-3
V gene: TRBV4-1
clone size: .
CDR3 DNA: TGCGCCAGCAGCCGGCTACTAGCGGGGGCGGGGGATACGCAGTATTTT
CDR3 protein: CASSRLLAGAGDTQYF

D gene: TRBD1
J gene: TRBJ2-7
V gene: TRBV2
clone size: .
CDR3 DNA: TGTGCCAGCAACGGCTGGTTGGACAGGTCCTACCAGCAGTACTTC
CDR3 protein: CASNGWLDRSYQQYF

D gene: TRBD2
J gene: TRBJ2-1
V gene: TRBV7-9
clone size: .
CDR3 DNA: TGTGCCAGCAGCCCCCGGACTAGTGTGAATGAGCAGTTCTTC
CDR3 protein: CASSPRTSVNEQFF

D gene: .
J gene: TRBJ2-7
V gene: TRBV7-9
clone size: .
CDR3 DNA: TGTGCCAGCAGCTTACGCGGGGACCCCCCCTACGAGCAGTACTTC
CDR3 protein: CASSLRGDPPYEQYF

D gene: TRBD2
J gene: TRBJ2-1
V gene: TRBV7-2
clone size: .
CDR3 DNA: TGTGCCAGCAGCACGCGCCCCAGTACTAGCGGACACAATGAGCAGTTCTTC
CDR3 protein: CASSTRPSTSGHNEQFF

D gene: .
J gene: TRBJ1-2
V gene: TRBV7-8
clone size: .
CDR3 DNA: TGTGCCAGCAGCTTAGGGCCAGGGGATGGGCCCAACTATGGCTACACCTTC
CDR3 protein: CASSLGPGDGPNYGYTF

D gene: TRBD1
J gene: TRBJ1-1
V gene: TRBV5-1
clone size: .
CDR3 DNA: TGCGCCAGCAGCGGCGGGGTACAGGGGATAGCGAACACTGAAGCTTTCTTT
CDR3 protein: CASSGGVQGIANTEAFF

D gene: .
J gene: TRBJ2-1
V gene: TRBV14
clone size: .
CDR3 DNA: TGTGCCAGCAGCCAAGGACAGGGACGGAGGGACAATGAGCAGTTCTTC
CDR3 protein: CASSQGQGRRDNEQFF

D gene: .
J gene: TRBJ2-5
V gene: TRBV11-3
clone size: .
CDR3 DNA: TGTGCCAGCAGCCCCGACCAAGAGACCCAGTACTTC
CDR3 protein: CASSPDQETQYF

D gene: .
J gene: TRBJ2-5
V gene: TRBV6-5
clone size: .
CDR3 DNA: TGTGCCAGCAGAAGGAGGGAGACCCAGTACTTC
CDR3 protein: CASRRRETQYF

D gene: .
J gene: TRBJ1-4
V gene: TRBV6-5
clone size: .
CDR3 DNA: TGTGCCAGCAGTAGGGGTGCAACTAATGAAAAACTGTTTTTT
CDR3 protein: CASSRGATNEKLFF

D gene: TRBD1
J gene: TRBJ1-4
V gene: TRBV19
clone size: .
CDR3 DNA: TGTGCCAGTAGTGAGACCGGGACAGGGGGTGAAAAACTGTTTTTT
CDR3 protein: CASSETGTGGEKLFF

D gene: .
J gene: TRBJ1-5
V gene: TRBV7-6
clone size: .
CDR3 DNA: TGTGCCAGCAGCTTATTTCAGAATCAGCCCCAGCATTTT
CDR3 protein: CASSLFQNQPQHF

D gene: TRBD1
J gene: TRBJ1-1
V gene: TRBV19
clone size: .
CDR3 DNA: TGTGCCACCAAAGCCCGGACAGGACAGAACACTGAAGCTTTCTTT
CDR3 protein: CATKARTGQNTEAFF

D gene: TRBD1
J gene: TRBJ2-2
V gene: TRBV7-3
clone size: .
CDR3 DNA: TGTGCCAGCAGGGGACAGGGCGGGACCGGGGAGCTGTTTTTT
CDR3 protein: CASRGQGGTGELFF

D gene: TRBD2
J gene: TRBJ2-7
V gene: TRBV2
clone size: .
CDR3 DNA: TGTGCCAGCAAGTTAGGACAAGCGGGAGAGCAGTACTTC
CDR3 protein: CASKLGQAGEQYF

D gene: TRBD1
J gene: TRBJ1-2
V gene: TRBV10-2
clone size: .
CDR3 DNA: TGCGCCAGCAGTCCAGGGGGTAGGGGAGGCTACACCTTC
CDR3 protein: CASSPGGRGGYTF

D gene: .
J gene: TRBJ1-5
V gene: TRBV4-1
clone size: .
CDR3 DNA: TGCGCCAGCAGCAGGACTATTCGGAGCAATCAGCCCCAGCATTTT
CDR3 protein: CASSRTIRSNQPQHF

D gene: .
J gene: TRBJ1-2
V gene: TRBV7-9
clone size: few
CDR3 DNA: TGTGCCAGCAGCCACTTGATGAAGGGATCCTATGGCTACACCTTC
CDR3 protein: CASSHLMKGSYGYTF

D gene: .
J gene: TRBJ1-2
V gene: TRBV10-3
clone size: .
CDR3 DNA: TGTGCCATCAGTGTCGGGGGCCTGAACTATGGCTACACCTTC
CDR3 protein: CAISVGGLNYGYTF

D gene: TRBD2
J gene: TRBJ2-1
V gene: TRBV11-3
clone size: .
CDR3 DNA: TGTGCCAGCAGCCCGCCCTGGACTAGCGGCTACAATGAGCAGTTCTTC
CDR3 protein: CASSPPWTSGYNEQFF

D gene: .
J gene: TRBJ2-3
V gene: TRBV10-1
clone size: .
CDR3 DNA: TGCGCCAGCAGTGAGTCTTTCGGGGGGCCTGTAGATACGCAGTATTTT
CDR3 protein: CASSESFGGPVDTQYF

D gene: .
J gene: TRBJ2-1
V gene: TRBV10-2
clone size: once
CDR3 DNA: TGCGCCAGTCTTTGGGGACTCGCCAATGAGCAGTTCTTC
CDR3 protein: CASLWGLANEQFF

D gene: .
J gene: TRBJ2-3
V gene: TRBV4-1
clone size: .
CDR3 DNA: TGCGCCAGCAGCCAAGCTGAGAACAGGGCAGATACGCAGTATTTT
CDR3 protein: CASSQAENRADTQYF

D gene: .
J gene: TRBJ2-3
V gene: TRBV7-8
clone size: .
CDR3 DNA: TGTGCCAGCAGCTTAGACTTTGGCGCAGGGGGCACAGATACGCAGTATTTT
CDR3 protein: CASSLDFGAGGTDTQYF

D gene: TRBD1
J gene: TRBJ1-1
V gene: TRBV6-5
clone size: .
CDR3 DNA: TGTGCCAGCAGTAACCCCGGACAGGGGAACACTGAAGCTTTCTTT
CDR3 protein: CASSNPGQGNTEAFF

D gene: .
J gene: TRBJ2-2
V gene: TRBV25-1
clone size: .
CDR3 DNA: TGTGCCAGCAGTGAGGGGGTGAACACCGGGGAGCTGTTTTTT
CDR3 protein: CASSEGVNTGELFF

D gene: .
J gene: TRBJ1-5
V gene: TRBV28
clone size: .
CDR3 DNA: TGTGCCAGCAGTTTATTGGGGGCCTGGCAGCCCCAGCATTTT
CDR3 protein: CASSLLGAWQPQHF

D gene: .
J gene: TRBJ2-1
V gene: TRBV30
clone size: .
CDR3 DNA: TGTGCCTGGAGTGGGGAGGGGGCTCCTCTTGAGCAGTTCTTC
CDR3 protein: CAWSGEGAPLEQFF

D gene: TRBD1
J gene: TRBJ1-4
V gene: TRBV7-9
clone size: .
CDR3 DNA: TGTGCCAGCAGCGCGGGACAGGGAAGTGAAAAACTGTTTTTT
CDR3 protein: CASSAGQGSEKLFF

D gene: TRBD2
J gene: TRBJ2-1
V gene: TRBV5-1
clone size: .
CDR3 DNA: TGCGCCAGCAGCGTTACCTCCGGGACTAGCAATGAGCAGTTCTTC
CDR3 protein: CASSVTSGTSNEQFF

D gene: TRBD2
J gene: TRBJ2-2
V gene: TRBV27
clone size: once
CDR3 DNA: TGTGCCAGCAGTACATGGTTAGCGGGGAGCACCGGGGAGCTGTTTTTT
CDR3 protein: CASSTWLAGSTGELFF

D gene: TRBD2
J gene: TRBJ2-7
V gene: TRBV19
clone size: .
CDR3 DNA: TGTGCCAGTAGTAGACGGTTGCGGGAGGGACCCTACGAGCAGTACTTC
CDR3 protein: CASSRRLREGPYEQYF

D gene: .
J gene: TRBJ2-2
V gene: TRBV14
clone size: .
CDR3 DNA: TGTGCCAGCAGCCAAGACTGGAACACCGGGGAGCTGTTTTTT
CDR3 protein: CASSQDWNTGELFF

D gene: TRBD1
J gene: TRBJ1-3
V gene: TRBV29-1
clone size: .
CDR3 DNA: TGCAGCGTTCGGGACAGGGTATACACCATATATTTT
CDR3 protein: CSVRDRVYTIYF